This TCR beta chain was found in a study of blood T cells in healthy people across ages. The ends were cut back, 6 bases at V and 2 bases at J, with 8 bases in the middle. The CDR3 runs 12 residues. With a J-beta primer mix and a sample-barcoded 5' primer, a second PCR ran about 7 to 12 cycles. TCRdb re-derived calls from the 5' RACE reads in MiXCR, one entry per CDR3 protein. Of under 1,000,000 distinct CDR3 sequences listed, more than 35% were seen once; the top ten hold roughly 18%. The TCR sequence derives from a man older than 75 in good health. Material for sequencing was blood. The V gene is TRBV12-3 or TRBV12-4, the J gene TRBJ2-7; unclear D gene. CDR3 protein: CASSHEAYEQYF. The DNA of the CDR3 is TGTGCCAGCAGCCATGAGGCCTACGAGCAGTACTTC.